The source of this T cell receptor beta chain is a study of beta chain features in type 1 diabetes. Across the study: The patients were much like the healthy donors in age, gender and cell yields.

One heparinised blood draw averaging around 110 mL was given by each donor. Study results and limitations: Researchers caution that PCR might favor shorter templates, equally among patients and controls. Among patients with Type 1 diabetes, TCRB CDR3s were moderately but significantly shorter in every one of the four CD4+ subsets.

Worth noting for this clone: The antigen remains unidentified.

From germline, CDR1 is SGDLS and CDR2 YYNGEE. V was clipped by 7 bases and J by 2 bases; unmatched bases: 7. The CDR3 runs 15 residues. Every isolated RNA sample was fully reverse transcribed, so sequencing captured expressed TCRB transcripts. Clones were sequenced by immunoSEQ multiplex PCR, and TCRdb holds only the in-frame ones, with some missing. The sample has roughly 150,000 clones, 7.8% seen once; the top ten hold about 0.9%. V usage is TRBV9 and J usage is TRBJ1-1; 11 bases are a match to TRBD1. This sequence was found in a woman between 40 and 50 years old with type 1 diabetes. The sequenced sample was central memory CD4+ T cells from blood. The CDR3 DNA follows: TGTGCCAGCTCACTCGGACAGGGGGCCAACACTGAAGCTTTCTTT. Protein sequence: CASSLGQGANTEAFF.